This TCR beta chain was sequenced in a study of cytomegalovirus exposure and HLA in healthy donors. As to this clone: Its antigen remains unknown.

60 Vbeta and 13 Jbeta primers were used in PCR. Clones were read by immunoSEQ multiplex PCR, and TCRdb kept only the in-frame ones, dropping some. Here the sample spans more than 95,000 clones, 83% being singletons. The CDR3 runs 16 residues. Looked up from germline, CDR1 is SGHRS and CDR2 is YFSETQ. Trimming cost V 1 base and J 6 bases; bases outside gene matches: 12. Findings of the study overall: Reported performance of the classifier showed diagnosis of cytomegalovirus status with high specificity and sensitivity.

This clonotype originated in a woman aged 35 to 49 in good health and CMV-seropositive. The source material was PBMCs. The V gene is TRBV5-1, the J gene TRBJ1-1; 7 bases map to TRBD1. The CDR3 nucleotides read TGCGCCAGCAGCTTGCAGCCCGTCGACAGGGTCCCTGAAGCTTTCTTT. This encodes CASSLQPVDRVPEAFF. The full variable domain, in which reference TRBV5-1 and TRBJ1-1 provide the parts outside the CDR3, is KAGVTQTPRYLIKTRGQQVTLSCSPISGHRSVSWYQQTPGQGLQFLFEYFSETQRNKGNFPGRFSGRQFSNSRSEMNVSTLELGDSALYLCASSLQPVDRVPEAFFGQGTRLTVV.